This note documents a single T cell receptor (beta chain) sequence. The method was immunoSEQ multiplex PCR; TCRdb's version includes in-frame clones alone and lacks a portion of them. Seen here are about 160,000 clones, less than 85% observed once, and the top ten hold about 10%. This record comes from a study of blood T cell repertoires in COVID-19. Trimming stripped 5 bases from V and 5 bases from J, with 12 bases between. The V gene's germline CDR1 is SGHTA and CDR2 FQGNSA. The CDR3 runs to 13 residues. The clonotype was recovered from a woman over 75 with active or convalescent COVID-19. The sequencing sample was made of peripheral blood. The chain joins TRBV7-2 to TRBJ1-2; D remains unclear. Written as DNA, the CDR3 is TGTGCCAGCAGCCCAGCGGGTGGGTATGGCTACACCTTC. This translates into CASSPAGGYGYTF.